This T cell receptor beta chain is drawn from a study of chemoradiotherapy in HPV16-positive cancers (dated by TCRdb to between 2021 and 2024). Looking at the study overall: Candidate HPV-specific T-cell clones and common TCR motifs were defined by functional T-cell assays performed on cells from a couple of HPV16-positive patients. The study asked whether T-cell immunity to the HPV oncoproteins E6 and E7 changes during chemoradiotherapy and whether this immunity affects survival. The candidate HPV-specific TCRs and motifs were subsequently tracked in TCR repertoires obtained from 70 to 95 patients with HPV-related cancers.

Of note for this clone: No cognate antigen has been identified for it. No much larger clone is present one base from it, and per-base qualities are unavailable.

Repertoires were sampled repeatedly over the course of chemoradiotherapy so that clonal expansion in the tumor microenvironment could be followed. Overall study results and their limits: Expansion of candidate HPV-specific clones and E7-related TCR motifs was observed in the tumor microenvironment during treatment, whereas no such expansion was observed for non-HPV-specific T cells. The survival association was reported for HPV16-positive patients, and the functional definition of HPV-specific T cells was derived from only a couple of HPV16-positive patients. Improved recurrence-free survival in HPV16-positive patients was associated with expansion of HPV-responsive T cells during chemoradiotherapy.

CDR1 and CDR2, per the germline V gene (reference sequence), are LNHDA and SQIVND. At the junction V is shortened by 6 bases and J by 6 bases; bases outside the gene matches: 10. The CDR3 spans 15 residues, from the cysteine through the phenylalanine. Left in the record is the CDR3 DNA by itself, 45 bases read in frame from the first base. Library preparation employed the immunoSEQ multiplex PCR assay. TCRdb took over this immuneACCESS table, retaining in-frame rearrangements with V and J assigned. Such tables are incomplete; in checked studies, under half of the missing clones stem from an unresolved V gene, and the remainder is unexplained. The sample table holds about 68,000 clones, of which roughly 90% were seen once. 4.2% of the sample belongs to the ten largest clones.

This sequence uses TRBV19 and TRBJ2-1, with 8 central nucleotides matching TRBD2. Sequenced material: blood, taken from a patient who underwent chemoradiotherapy. This clonotype was obtained from a human donor with HPV-associated anogenital cancer. In nucleotides, the sequence is TGTGCCAGTAGGCCACGGGGGGGTATATTCAATGAGCAGTTCTTC. Its protein is CASRPRGGIFNEQFF.